This T cell receptor (beta chain) appears in the sequencing data of a study of T cells in Graves' hyperthyroidism and ophthalmopathy. Regarding the study as a whole: Classification by a 13 V-J model distinguished ophthalmopathy from stable hyperthyroidism.

The CDR3 is 13 amino acids. Trimming removed 3 bases from V and 1 base from J, with 9 bases in between. Germline-derived CDR1 and CDR2 are DFQATT and SNEGSKA (reference sequence). Authors of the study amplified TCR beta CDR3 regions from RNA transcripts. First-round RT-PCR with HTBI primers amplified the TCR CDR3 region. TCRdb reprocessed the multiplex PCR reads via MiXCR and lists one record per CDR3 protein. The sample consists of fewer than 600,000 distinct CDR3 sequences, 13% to 15% of them appearing once. This clonotype came up many times. Its target is not known. This TCR was recovered from a woman aged 40 to 50 with Graves' hyperthyroidism. The sequenced sample consisted of blood. J is TRBJ1-1 and V is TRBV20-1, with D possibly being TRBD1 (6 bases). The CDR3 here is CSARRGQNTEAFF. Here the CDR3 DNA reads TGCAGTGCTAGGCGGGGACAGAACACTGAAGCTTTCTTT.